This is a list of T cell receptor beta chains from one sample in a study of technical replicates of blood from a few donors. Assay: immunoSEQ multiplex PCR; the TCRdb copy retains only in-frame clones and omits some. The data show around 70,000 clones, with 85% to 95% seen just once and around 0.24% held by the top ten. The sequenced sample was T cells isolated from PBMCs. These receptors were obtained from a human donor in good health. The CDR3 runs from the conserved cysteine through the conserved F or W. A D gene is named only where the DNA matches it firmly. Some rows have no size entry. The others give once, few or many, or a class for an expanded clone.

clone_size j_call v_call cdr3_length d_call cdr3_aa cdr3_nt
- TRBJ2-3 TRBV5-1 18 TRBD1 CASSRETGGARGTDTQYF TGCGCCAGCAGCAGAGAAACAGGGGGCGCGAGAGGCACAGATACGCAGTATTTT
- TRBJ2-7 TRBV5-4 16 TRBD1 CASSFGGQGGTYEQYF TGTGCCAGCAGCTTTGGAGGACAGGGGGGGACCTACGAGCAGTACTTC
once TRBJ1-1 TRBV30 16 TRBD1 CAWSGQGRGPNTEAFF TGTGCCTGGAGTGGCCAGGGTAGGGGGCCGAACACTGAAGCTTTCTTT
- TRBJ1-2 TRBV30 13 TRBD1 CAWSRDRNYGYTF TGTGCCTGGAGTCGGGACAGAAACTATGGCTACACCTTC
- TRBJ2-5 TRBV28 16 - CASSFPSGLYKETQYF TGTGCCAGCAGTTTCCCCTCGGGTCTCTACAAAGAGACCCAGTACTTC
- TRBJ2-5 TRBV5-1 15 - CASSSAGTYQETQYF TGCGCCAGCAGCTCCGCAGGGACATACCAAGAGACCCAGTACTTC
- TRBJ2-7 TRBV23-1 14 - CASREATSSNEQYF TGCGCCAGCAGGGAGGCTACTAGCAGTAACGAGCAGTACTTC
- TRBJ1-2 TRBV29-1 16 TRBD1 CSVELYLGQPNYGYTF TGCAGCGTTGAATTGTACCTGGGACAGCCCAACTATGGCTACACCTTC
- TRBJ2-7 TRBV5-1 14 - CASGQTGSPYEQYF TGCGCCAGCGGCCAGACAGGATCCCCCTACGAGCAGTACTTC
- TRBJ2-1 TRBV4-1 17 TRBD2 CASSQVLAGGQYNEQFF TGCGCCAGCAGCCAGGTCTTAGCGGGAGGACAGTACAATGAGCAGTTCTTC
- TRBJ2-7 TRBV7-7 15 TRBD2 CASSLSGGPGYEQYF TGTGCCAGCAGCTTATCGGGAGGGCCTGGGTACGAGCAGTACTTC
- TRBJ1-2 TRBV30 14 - CAWSLGRGVYGYTF TGTGCCTGGAGTCTGGGGCGGGGGGTCTATGGCTACACCTTC